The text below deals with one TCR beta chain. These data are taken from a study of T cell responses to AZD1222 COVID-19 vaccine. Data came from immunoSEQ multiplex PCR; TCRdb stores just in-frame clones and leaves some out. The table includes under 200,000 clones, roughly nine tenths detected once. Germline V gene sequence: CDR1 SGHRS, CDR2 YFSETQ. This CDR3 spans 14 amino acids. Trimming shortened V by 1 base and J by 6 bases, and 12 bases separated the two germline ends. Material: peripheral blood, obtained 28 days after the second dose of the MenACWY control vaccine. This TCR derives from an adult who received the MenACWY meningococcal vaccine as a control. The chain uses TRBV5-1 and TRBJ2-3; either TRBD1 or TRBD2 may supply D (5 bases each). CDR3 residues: CASSLSRGADTQYF. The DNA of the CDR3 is TGCGCCAGCAGCTTGTCACGGGGCGCCGATACGCAGTATTTT.